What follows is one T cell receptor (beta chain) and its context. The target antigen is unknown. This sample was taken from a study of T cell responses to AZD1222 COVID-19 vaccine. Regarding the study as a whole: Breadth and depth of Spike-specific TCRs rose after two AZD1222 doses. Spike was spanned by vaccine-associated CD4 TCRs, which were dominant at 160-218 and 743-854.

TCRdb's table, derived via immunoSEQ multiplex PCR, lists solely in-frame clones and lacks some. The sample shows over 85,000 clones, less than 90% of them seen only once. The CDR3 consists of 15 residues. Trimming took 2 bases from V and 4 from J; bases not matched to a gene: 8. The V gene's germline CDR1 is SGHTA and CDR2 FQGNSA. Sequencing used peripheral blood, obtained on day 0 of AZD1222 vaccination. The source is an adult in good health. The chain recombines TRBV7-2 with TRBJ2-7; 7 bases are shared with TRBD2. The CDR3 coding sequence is TGTGCCAGCAGCTTAAGCGGGACTCCGACTTACGAGCAGTACTTC. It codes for CASSLSGTPTYEQYF. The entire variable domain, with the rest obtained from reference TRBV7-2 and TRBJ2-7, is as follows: GAGVSQSPSNKVTEKGKDVELRCDPISGHTALYWYRQSLGQGLEFLIYFQGNSAPDKSGLPSDRFSAERTGGSVSTLTIQRTQQEDSAVYLCASSLSGTPTYEQYFGPGTRLTVT.